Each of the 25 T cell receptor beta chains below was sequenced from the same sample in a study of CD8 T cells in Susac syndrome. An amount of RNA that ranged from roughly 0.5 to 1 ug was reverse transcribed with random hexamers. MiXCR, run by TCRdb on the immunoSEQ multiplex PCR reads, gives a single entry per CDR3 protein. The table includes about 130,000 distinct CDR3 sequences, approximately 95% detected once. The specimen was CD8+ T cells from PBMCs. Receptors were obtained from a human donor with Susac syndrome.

CDR3 in amino acids: CASSQAQSSTDTQYF. As DNA, the CDR3 is TGTGCCAGCAGCCAAGCCCAGTCTAGCACAGATACGCAGTATTTT. The chain uses TRBV3-1 and TRBJ2-3, with D hard to call. The germline gives CDR1 LGHDT, CDR2 YNNKEL (reference sequence). Trimming took 1 base from V and 0 from J, leaving 8 bases between them. This CDR3 has 15 residues.

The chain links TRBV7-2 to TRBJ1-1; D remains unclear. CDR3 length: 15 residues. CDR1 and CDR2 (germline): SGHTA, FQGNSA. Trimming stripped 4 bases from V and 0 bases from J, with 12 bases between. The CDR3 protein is CASSSSGPLNTEAFF. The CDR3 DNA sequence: TGTGCCAGCAGCTCCTCCGGGCCGCTGAACACTGAAGCTTTCTTT.

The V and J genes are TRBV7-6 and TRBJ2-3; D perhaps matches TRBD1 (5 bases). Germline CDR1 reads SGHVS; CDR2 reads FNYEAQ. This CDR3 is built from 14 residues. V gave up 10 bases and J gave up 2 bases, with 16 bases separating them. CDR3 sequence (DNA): TGTGCCACGCTCGTTGGGGCGTCCACAGATACGCAGTATTTT. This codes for CATLVGASTDTQYF.

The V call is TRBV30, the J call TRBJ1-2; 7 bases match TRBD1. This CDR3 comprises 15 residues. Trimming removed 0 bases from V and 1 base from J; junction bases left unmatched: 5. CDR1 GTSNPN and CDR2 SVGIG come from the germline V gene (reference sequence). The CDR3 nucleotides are TGTGCCTGGAGTGTAATTGGGACAGATAACTATGGCTACACCTTC. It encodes CAWSVIGTDNYGYTF.

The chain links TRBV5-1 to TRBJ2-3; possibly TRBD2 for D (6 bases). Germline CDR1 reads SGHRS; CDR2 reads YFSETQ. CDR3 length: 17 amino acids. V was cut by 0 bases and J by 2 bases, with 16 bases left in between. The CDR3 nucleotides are TGCGCCAGCAGCTTGGAGGTGGGGGGATACACCACAGATACGCAGTATTTT. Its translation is CASSLEVGGYTTDTQYF.

The CDR3: CASSHQITEAAFF. DNA of the CDR3: TGCGCCAGCAGCCACCAAATAACTGAAGCAGCTTTCTTT. The V gene is TRBV4-1, the J gene TRBJ1-1; no firm D call. CDR1 and CDR2 from the germline V gene are MGHRA and YSYEKL. Trimming cost V 3 bases and J 10 bases, with 15 bases left between them. The CDR3 runs 13 residues.

The DNA for the CDR3 is TGTGCCAGCAGCCCAGCGGGACTGTACACAGATACGCAGTATTTT. It yields the protein CASSPAGLYTDTQYF. V gene TRBV12-3 or TRBV12-4 combines with J gene TRBJ2-3, with 7 bases that match TRBD2. The J segment lost 2 bases and the V segment lost 6 bases, leaving 8 bases of the junction unmatched. This CDR3 comprises 15 residues.

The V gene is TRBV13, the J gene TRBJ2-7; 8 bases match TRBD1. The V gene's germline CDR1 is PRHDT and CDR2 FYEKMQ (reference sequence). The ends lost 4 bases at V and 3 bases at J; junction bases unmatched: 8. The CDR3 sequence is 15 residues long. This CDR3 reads CASSWTGSLVYEQYF. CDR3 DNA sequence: TGTGCCAGCAGCTGGACAGGGAGTCTGGTCTACGAGCAGTACTTC.

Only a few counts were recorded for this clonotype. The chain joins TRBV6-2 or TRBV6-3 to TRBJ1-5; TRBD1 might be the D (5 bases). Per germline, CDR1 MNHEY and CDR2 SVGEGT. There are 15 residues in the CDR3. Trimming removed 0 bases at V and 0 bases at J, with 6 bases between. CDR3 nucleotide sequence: TGTGCCAGCAGTTACTCTGGGGCTAGCAATCAGCCCCAGCATTTT. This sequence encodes CASSYSGASNQPQHF.

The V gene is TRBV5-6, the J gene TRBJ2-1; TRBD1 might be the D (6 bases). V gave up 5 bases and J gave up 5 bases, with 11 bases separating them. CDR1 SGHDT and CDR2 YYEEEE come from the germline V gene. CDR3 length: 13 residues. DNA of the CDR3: TGTGCCAGCAGTAATACAGGGAACAATGAGCAGTTCTTC. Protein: CASSNTGNNEQFF.

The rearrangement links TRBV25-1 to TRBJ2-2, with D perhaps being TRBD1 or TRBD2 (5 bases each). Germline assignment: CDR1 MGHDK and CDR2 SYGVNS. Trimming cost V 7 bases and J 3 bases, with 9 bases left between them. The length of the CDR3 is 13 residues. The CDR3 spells CASNGTDTGELFF. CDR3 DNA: TGTGCCAGCAACGGGACCGACACCGGGGAGCTGTTTTTT. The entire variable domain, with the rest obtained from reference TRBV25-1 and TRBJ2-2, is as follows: EADIYQTPRYLVIGTGKKITLECSQTMGHDKMYWYQQDPGMELHLIHYSYGVNSTEKGDLSSESTVSRIRTEHFPLTLESARPSHTSQYLCASNGTDTGELFFGEGSRLTVL.

DNA for the CDR3: TGTGCCAGCAGTTACCGGTCCGCCTACGAGCAGTACTTC. Residues: CASSYRSAYEQYF. The chain combines TRBV27 with TRBJ2-7, with D uncertain. V lost 4 bases to trimming and J lost 2 bases, with 9 bases between them. From germline, CDR1 is MNHEY and CDR2 SMNVEV (reference sequence). The CDR3 consists of 13 residues.

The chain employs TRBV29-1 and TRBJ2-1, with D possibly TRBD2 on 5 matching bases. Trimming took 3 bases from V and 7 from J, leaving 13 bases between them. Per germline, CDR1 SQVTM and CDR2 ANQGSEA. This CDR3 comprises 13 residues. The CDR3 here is CSVEPDPGNEQFF. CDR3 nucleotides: TGCAGCGTTGAGCCTGACCCGGGGAATGAGCAGTTCTTC.

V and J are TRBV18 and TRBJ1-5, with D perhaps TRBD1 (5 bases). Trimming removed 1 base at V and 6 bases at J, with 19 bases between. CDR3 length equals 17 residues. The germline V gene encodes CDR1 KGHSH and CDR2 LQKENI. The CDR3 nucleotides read TGTGCCAGCTCACCACGGGCAGGGTATCCCCTCGTTCAGCCCCAGCATTTT. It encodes CASSPRAGYPLVQPQHF.

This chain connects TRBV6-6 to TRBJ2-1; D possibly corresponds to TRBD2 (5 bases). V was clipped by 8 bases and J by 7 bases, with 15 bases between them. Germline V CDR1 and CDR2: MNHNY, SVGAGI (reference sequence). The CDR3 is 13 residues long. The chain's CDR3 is CASVEGRLNEQFF. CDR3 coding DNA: TGTGCCAGCGTTGAGGGCCGATTAAATGAGCAGTTCTTC.

The CDR3 bases are TGTGCCAGCAGTACTACTCCGGGACAGGGAGATGGCTACACCTTC. Translating it yields CASSTTPGQGDGYTF. The chain recombines TRBV6-1 with TRBJ1-2; 9 nucleotides agree with TRBD1. CDR1 is MNHNS and CDR2 is SASEGT in the germline V gene. The CDR3 is made up of 15 amino acids. J gave up 6 bases and V 5 bases, and 10 bases lay outside the gene matches.

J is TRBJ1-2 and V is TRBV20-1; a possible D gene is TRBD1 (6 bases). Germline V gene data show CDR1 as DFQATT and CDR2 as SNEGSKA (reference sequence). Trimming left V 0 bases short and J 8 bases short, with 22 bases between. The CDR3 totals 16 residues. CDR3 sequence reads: CSARDLRDTQAGGYTF. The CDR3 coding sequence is TGCAGTGCTAGAGATCTTCGGGACACCCAAGCCGGGGGCTACACCTTC.

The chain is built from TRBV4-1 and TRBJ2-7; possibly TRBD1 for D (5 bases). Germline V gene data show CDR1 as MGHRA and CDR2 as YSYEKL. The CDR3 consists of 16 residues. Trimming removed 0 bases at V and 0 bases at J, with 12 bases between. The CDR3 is CASSQEGQGDSYEQYF. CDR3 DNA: TGCGCCAGCAGCCAAGAGGGCCAAGGGGACTCCTACGAGCAGTACTTC.

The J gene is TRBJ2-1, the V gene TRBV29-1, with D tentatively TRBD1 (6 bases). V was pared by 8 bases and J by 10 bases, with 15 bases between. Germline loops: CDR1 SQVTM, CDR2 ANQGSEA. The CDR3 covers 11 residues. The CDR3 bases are TGCAGCCCTCCCGAGGGGACAGAGCAGTTCTTC. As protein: CSPPEGTEQFF.

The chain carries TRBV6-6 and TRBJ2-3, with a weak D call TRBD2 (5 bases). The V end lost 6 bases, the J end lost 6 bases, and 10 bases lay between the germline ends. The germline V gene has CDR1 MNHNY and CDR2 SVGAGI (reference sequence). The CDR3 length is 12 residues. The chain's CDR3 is CASSSGDDTQYF. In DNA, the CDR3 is TGTGCCAGCAGCTCCGGGGATGATACGCAGTATTTT.

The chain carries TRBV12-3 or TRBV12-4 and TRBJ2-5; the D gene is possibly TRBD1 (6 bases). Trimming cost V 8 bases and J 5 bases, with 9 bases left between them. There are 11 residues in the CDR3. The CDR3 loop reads CASLRGETQYF. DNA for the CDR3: TGTGCCAGCCTGAGGGGGGAGACCCAGTACTTC.

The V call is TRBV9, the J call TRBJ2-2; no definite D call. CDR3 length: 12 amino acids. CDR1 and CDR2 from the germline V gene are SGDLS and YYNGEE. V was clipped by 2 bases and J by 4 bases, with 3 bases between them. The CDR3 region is CASSVSTGELFF. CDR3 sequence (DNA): TGTGCCAGCAGCGTCAGCACCGGGGAGCTGTTTTTT. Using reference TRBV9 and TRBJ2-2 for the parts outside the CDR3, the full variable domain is DSGVTQTPKHLITATGQRVTLRCSPRSGDLSVYWYQQSLDQGLQFLIQYYNGEERAKGNILERFSAQQFPDLHSELNLSSLELGDSALYFCASSVSTGELFFGEGSRLTVL.

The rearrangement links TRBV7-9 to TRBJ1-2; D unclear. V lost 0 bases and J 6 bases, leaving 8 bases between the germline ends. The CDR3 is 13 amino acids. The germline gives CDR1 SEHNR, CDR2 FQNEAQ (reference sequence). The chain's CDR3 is CASSLALNNGYTF. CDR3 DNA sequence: TGTGCCAGCAGCTTAGCCTTAAACAATGGCTACACCTTC.

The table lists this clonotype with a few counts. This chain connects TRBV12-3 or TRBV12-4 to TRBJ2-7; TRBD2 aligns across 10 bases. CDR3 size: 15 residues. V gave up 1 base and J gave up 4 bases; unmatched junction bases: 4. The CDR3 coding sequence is TGTGCCAGCAGTTTAGGGACTAGCGGATATTACGAGCAGTACTTC. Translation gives CASSLGTSGYYEQYF.

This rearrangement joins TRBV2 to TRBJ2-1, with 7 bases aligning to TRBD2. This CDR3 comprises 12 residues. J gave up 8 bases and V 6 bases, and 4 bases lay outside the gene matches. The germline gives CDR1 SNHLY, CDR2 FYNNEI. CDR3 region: CASRSGIDEQFF. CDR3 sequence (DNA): TGTGCCAGCAGGAGCGGGATTGATGAGCAGTTCTTC.